One and the same sample provided the 28 T cell receptor beta chains below, sequenced in a study of T-cell reconstitution after alpha-beta-depleted transplantation in children. The TCRbeta library incorporated unique molecular identifiers. TCRdb analysed the PCR reads with MiXCR anew, one entry per CDR3 protein. Of approximately 85,000 distinct CDR3 sequences in the sample, over 12% are singletons; the top ten hold about 25%. Sequences were derived from PBMCs, mostly from graft donor cells, sampled 180 days after TCRalphabeta/CD19-depleted stem cell transplant. All receptors come from a male patient under 10 years old who had a stem cell transplant for acute lymphoblastic leukemia, so the T cells may come from the graft donor.

V is TRBV15 and J is TRBJ1-4; 8 bases match TRBD1. V dropped 4 bases and J dropped 7; count of bases not matched to a gene: 5. Looked up from germline, CDR1 is LNHNV and CDR2 is YYDKDF (reference sequence). The length of the CDR3 is 14 residues. CDR3 loop: CATSITGGGEKLFF. The CDR3 DNA reads TGTGCCACCAGCATTACAGGGGGAGGTGAAAAACTGTTTTTT.

The rearrangement links TRBV10-3 to TRBJ2-7, with TRBD1 matching over 9 bases. The CDR3 is 13 residues long. Per germline, CDR1 ENHRY and CDR2 SYGVKD. V trimming: 6 bases; J trimming: 7 bases; junction bases outside the gene matches: 7. The CDR3 is CAISPGQGEEQYF. DNA of the CDR3: TGTGCCATCAGCCCGGGACAGGGCGAAGAGCAGTACTTC.

This clonotype has ten or more counts. The chain has TRBV7-9 and TRBJ2-2, with D uncertain. Trimming shortened V by 5 bases and J by 7 bases, and 2 bases separated the two germline ends. Germline assignment: CDR1 SEHNR and CDR2 FQNEAQ (reference sequence). The CDR3 length is 10 residues. For the CDR3, the DNA is TGTGCCAGCAGCCACGGGGAGCTGTTTTTT. Encoded protein: CASSHGELFF.

V and J are TRBV28 and TRBJ2-1; D is perhaps TRBD2 (7 bases). V lost 6 bases, J lost 9 bases, and 18 bases lay in between. Germline V CDR1 and CDR2: MDHEN, SYDVKM. This CDR3 is 14 amino acids long. CDR3 sequence: CASRGRGGRGEQFF. In DNA form, the CDR3 reads TGTGCCAGCAGGGGCCGCGGGGGCCGGGGTGAGCAGTTCTTC.

This clonotype was counted a few times. This chain uses TRBV5-1 with TRBJ2-7, with a weak D call TRBD1 (5 bases). V was clipped by 7 bases and J by 0 bases, with 11 bases between them. Germline CDR1 reads SGHRS; CDR2 reads YFSETQ. CDR3 length: 13 residues. CDR3 residues: CASQGVSSYEQYF. DNA for the CDR3: TGCGCCAGCCAAGGGGTTAGCTCCTACGAGCAGTACTTC.

The rearrangement joins TRBV18 to TRBJ2-7; D is undetermined. Per the germline V gene, CDR1 is KGHSH and CDR2 is LQKENI. The CDR3 is 13 amino acids. The V end was cut by 3 bases, the J end by 4 bases, with 10 bases between. The CDR3 loop is CASSPGKIYEQYF. CDR3 bases: TGTGCCAGCTCACCCGGAAAGATTTACGAGCAGTACTTC.

In its sample, this clonotype ranks as medium-sized. This chain uses TRBV4-2 with TRBJ2-3; possible D gene TRBD1, 6 bases. Germline V gene lookup returns CDR1 LGHNA and CDR2 YNFKEQ. The CDR3 is made up of 16 amino acids. Trimming shortened V by 4 bases and J by 1 base, and 15 bases separated the two germline ends. In nucleotides, the CDR3 is TGTGCCAGCAGCCTCCGAACAGGGTCTGGCACAGATACGCAGTATTTT. Its translation: CASSLRTGSGTDTQYF.

CDR3 nucleotide sequence: TGTGCCAGCAGTTCTTACAGGGTTCCAGATACGCAGTATTTT. Translated, it gives CASSSYRVPDTQYF. The rearrangement links TRBV2 to TRBJ2-3, with D maybe TRBD1 (6 bases). This CDR3 region has 14 residues. Germline V gene lookup returns CDR1 SNHLY and CDR2 FYNNEI. Trimming left V 5 bases short and J 4 bases short, with 13 bases between.

The chain joins TRBV5-1 to TRBJ2-1; 8 bases match TRBD2. The CDR3 contains 17 residues. V gave up 0 bases and J gave up 3 bases; unmatched junction bases: 8. CDR1 and CDR2 (germline): SGHRS, YFSETQ. The CDR3 sequence is CASSLALGTRGYNEQFF. The CDR3 nucleotides read TGCGCCAGCAGCTTGGCCTTGGGGACTAGAGGCTACAATGAGCAGTTCTTC.

This clonotype was seen repeatedly, ten times or more. CDR3 nucleotides: TGCGCCAGCAGTTCGGGACAGGGAGGGACAGATACGCAGTATTTT. Encoded protein: CASSSGQGGTDTQYF. The gene calls are TRBV5-1 and TRBJ2-3; 9 nucleotides line up with TRBD1. Unmatched junction bases numbered 7, after V lost 5 bases and J lost 3 bases. The germline CDR1 and CDR2 sequences are SGHRS and YFSETQ. The CDR3 length is 15 residues.

The chain employs TRBV4-2 and TRBJ2-3, with a possible D match to TRBD2 (6 bases). The CDR3 runs to 15 residues. V was pared by 0 bases and J by 6 bases, with 13 bases between. Germline-derived CDR1 and CDR2 are LGHNA and YNFKEQ. In nucleotides, the CDR3 is TGTGCCAGCAGCCAAGATAGACCAGGAGGGGATACGCAGTATTTT. Encoded protein: CASSQDRPGGDTQYF.

A few counts support this clonotype. The V call is TRBV7-9, the J call TRBJ2-7, with D uncertain. Looked up from germline, CDR1 is SEHNR and CDR2 is FQNEAQ (reference sequence). The germline V and J ends were trimmed by 1 base and 3 bases, with 10 bases remaining between them. The CDR3 extends over 14 amino acids. CDR3 sequence (DNA): TGTGCCAGCAGCTTAGAGGACCGGTTCTACGAGCAGTACTTC. It translates to CASSLEDRFYEQYF.

This clonotype was picked up many times. The chain employs TRBV20-1 and TRBJ1-1; tentatively, D is TRBD1 (5 bases). V was shortened by 3 bases and J by 0 bases, with 11 bases between the two germline ends. Germline lookup yields CDR1 DFQATT and CDR2 SNEGSKA (reference sequence). The CDR3 is 14 amino acids. The CDR3 nucleotides read TGCAGTGCTAGTGCTGGGGGTCTGAACACTGAAGCTTTCTTT. Its protein product is CSASAGGLNTEAFF.

There are a few counts of this clonotype. V and J are TRBV6-1 and TRBJ2-7; 8 nucleotides agree with TRBD1. V shed 5 bases and J 5 bases; nucleotides not matched to a gene: 5. The germline gives CDR1 MNHNS, CDR2 SASEGT. This CDR3 is 13 amino acids long. The CDR3 bases are TGTGCCAGCAGTCGGACAGGGATCAACGAGCAGTACTTC. The encoded protein is CASSRTGINEQYF.

The gene calls are TRBV28 and TRBJ2-7; D gene ambiguous. The CDR3 extends over 14 amino acids. Germline V gives CDR1 MDHEN, CDR2 SYDVKM. V gave up 4 bases and J gave up 0 bases, with 10 bases separating them. The DNA for the CDR3 is TGTGCCAGCAGTTATTTGGGGAACTCCTACGAGCAGTACTTC. Encoded protein: CASSYLGNSYEQYF.

There are a few counts of this clonotype. The rearrangement joins TRBV9 to TRBJ2-1; 10 bases match TRBD2. Germline-derived CDR1 and CDR2 are SGDLS and YYNGEE. V was pared by 0 bases and J by 2 bases, with 2 bases of the junction left unmatched. The CDR3 has 16 amino acids. In DNA, the CDR3 is TGTGCCAGCAGCGTAGGACTAGCGGGTCCCTACAATGAGCAGTTCTTC. Amino acid sequence: CASSVGLAGPYNEQFF.

This clonotype was counted many times. V usage is TRBV5-1 and J usage is TRBJ1-1; D is unresolved. The germline CDR1 and CDR2 sequences are SGHRS and YFSETQ. The CDR3 spans 15 residues. Between the trimmed V and J ends, which lost 0 bases and 5 bases, there was a span of 14 bases. The CDR3 nucleotides are TGCGCCAGCAGCTTGGTCGCGGACCCCAGGACTGAAGCTTTCTTT. As protein: CASSLVADPRTEAFF.

By proportion, this clonotype is medium-sized (0.01 to 0.1%). This chain links TRBV7-7 with TRBJ2-5; D is possibly TRBD1 or TRBD2 (5 bases each). V dropped 3 bases and J dropped 3 bases, with 23 bases sitting between them. CDR1 is SSHAT, CDR2 FNYEAQ, per germline (reference sequence). This CDR3 contains 18 residues. The CDR3 nucleotides are TGTGCCAGCAGCTTTTCGTTCGAACCCCGGGACGGGAAAGAGACCCAGTACTTC. Its protein is CASSFSFEPRDGKETQYF.

This chain uses TRBV7-2 with TRBJ1-6, with no clear D. The CDR3 contains 13 residues. Germline lookup yields CDR1 SGHTA and CDR2 FQGNSA. V gave up 1 base and J gave up 9 bases, with 7 bases separating them. CDR3 loop: CASSLVGSSPLHF. Here the CDR3 DNA reads TGTGCCAGCAGCTTAGTGGGGTCTTCACCCCTCCACTTT.

The sample holds many counts of this clonotype. The rearrangement links TRBV9 to TRBJ2-1, with D uncertain. This CDR3 is 13 amino acids long. Germline V lookup: CDR1 SGDLS, CDR2 YYNGEE. Trimming cost V 4 bases and J 6 bases, with 11 bases left between them. CDR3: CASSPGSGNEQFF. The CDR3 DNA sequence: TGTGCCAGCAGCCCCGGATCCGGCAATGAGCAGTTCTTC.

The chain carries TRBV15 and TRBJ1-5; no firm D call. The CDR3 runs 14 residues. V shed 0 bases and J shed 2 bases, with 5 bases lying between them. Per germline, CDR1 LNHNV and CDR2 YYDKDF (reference sequence). CDR3 sequence reads: CATSREIRNQPQHF. The CDR3 DNA follows: TGTGCCACCAGCAGAGAGATCCGCAATCAGCCCCAGCATTTT.

This clonotype has only a few counts. The rearrangement joins TRBV6-1 to TRBJ1-5; a weak D match, TRBD1 (6 bases). V was cut by 6 bases and J by 1 base, with 16 bases left in between. Germline CDR1 is MNHNS and CDR2 is SASEGT. The CDR3 contains 16 residues. CDR3 bases: TGTGCCAGCAGCGTTCCAGGGGAGAGGAGCAATCAGCCCCAGCATTTT. This translates into CASSVPGERSNQPQHF.

The chain is built from TRBV4-1 and TRBJ1-3; D is undetermined. CDR1 is MGHRA and CDR2 is YSYEKL in the germline V gene. V lost 4 bases to trimming and J lost 9 bases, with 13 bases between them. CDR3 length: 13 amino acids. The chain's CDR3 is CASSPGLGGTIYF. For the CDR3, the DNA is TGCGCCAGCAGCCCAGGCCTCGGCGGCACCATATATTTT.

This chain connects TRBV4-3 to TRBJ2-5; the match to TRBD2 covers 11 bases. Germline CDR1 and CDR2: LGHNA and YSLEER. This CDR3 spans 19 amino acids. V lost 8 bases, J lost 0 bases, and 17 bases stayed unmatched. The CDR3 sequence is CASRKGLTSGGIYQETQYF. CDR3 in DNA: TGCGCCAGCCGAAAAGGACTAACTAGCGGGGGAATCTACCAAGAGACCCAGTACTTC.

This clonotype was recorded many times. The chain is built from TRBV5-6 and TRBJ2-1; D unresolved. The CDR3 totals 13 residues. Trimming removed 0 bases from V and 10 bases from J, with 11 bases in between. Germline assignment: CDR1 SGHDT and CDR2 YYEEEE. The CDR3 sequence is CASSLGARREQFF. As DNA, the CDR3 is TGTGCCAGCAGCTTGGGGGCTAGAAGGGAGCAGTTCTTC.

This clonotype has at least ten counts. The gene calls are TRBV27 and TRBJ1-5; D is uncertain. The CDR3 runs 12 residues. Between the trimmed V and J ends, which lost 2 bases and 4 bases, there was a span of 3 bases. Per germline, CDR1 MNHEY and CDR2 SMNVEV (reference sequence). The CDR3 sequence: CASSLVNQPQHF. The DNA for the CDR3 is TGTGCCAGCAGTTTAGTAAATCAGCCCCAGCATTTT.

A few counts support this clonotype. The chain recombines TRBV12-3 or TRBV12-4 with TRBJ1-4; possibly TRBD1 for D (6 bases). V lost 6 bases to trimming and J lost 6 bases, with 14 bases between them. The CDR3 has 14 amino acids. In nucleotides, the CDR3 is TGTGCCAGCAGATGGGGGCAGGGGCATGAAAAACTGTTTTTT. Amino acid sequence: CASRWGQGHEKLFF.

This clonotype was seen a few times. The chain recombines TRBV6-1 with TRBJ2-1; D possibly uses TRBD1 or TRBD2 (5 bases each). Deletions cut 6 bases from V and 3 bases from J, with 15 bases between. In germline, CDR1 is MNHNS, CDR2 SASEGT. This CDR3 spans 15 amino acids. The CDR3 spells CASRTEGLIYNEQFF. The CDR3 region has the DNA TGTGCCAGCAGGACAGAGGGTTTGATCTACAATGAGCAGTTCTTC.